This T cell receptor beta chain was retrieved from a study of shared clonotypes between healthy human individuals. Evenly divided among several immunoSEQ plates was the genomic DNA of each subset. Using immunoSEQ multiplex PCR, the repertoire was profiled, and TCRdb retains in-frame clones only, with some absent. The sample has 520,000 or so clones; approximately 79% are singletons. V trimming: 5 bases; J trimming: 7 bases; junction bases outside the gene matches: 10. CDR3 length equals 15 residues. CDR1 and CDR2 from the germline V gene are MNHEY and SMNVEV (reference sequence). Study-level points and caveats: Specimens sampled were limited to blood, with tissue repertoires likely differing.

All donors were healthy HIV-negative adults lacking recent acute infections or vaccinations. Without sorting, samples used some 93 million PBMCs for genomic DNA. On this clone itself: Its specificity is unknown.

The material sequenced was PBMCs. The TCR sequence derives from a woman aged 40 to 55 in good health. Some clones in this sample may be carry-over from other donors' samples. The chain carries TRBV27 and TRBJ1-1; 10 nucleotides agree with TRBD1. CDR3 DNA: TGTGCCAGCAGTCTAACGAGGACAGGGGGTAATGAAGCTTTCTTT. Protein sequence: CASSLTRTGGNEAFF.